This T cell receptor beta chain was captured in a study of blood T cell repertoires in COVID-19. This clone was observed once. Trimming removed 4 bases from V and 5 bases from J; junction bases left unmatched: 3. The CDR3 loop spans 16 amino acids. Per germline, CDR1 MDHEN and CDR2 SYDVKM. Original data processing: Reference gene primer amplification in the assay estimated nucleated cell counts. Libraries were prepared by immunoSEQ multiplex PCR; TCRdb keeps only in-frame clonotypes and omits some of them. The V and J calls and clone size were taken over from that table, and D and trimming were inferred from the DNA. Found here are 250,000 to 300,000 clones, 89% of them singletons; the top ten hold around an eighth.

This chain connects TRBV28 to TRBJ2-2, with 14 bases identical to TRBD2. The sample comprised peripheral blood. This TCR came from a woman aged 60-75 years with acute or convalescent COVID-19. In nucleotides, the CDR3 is TGTGCCAGCAGTTATGGACTAGCGGGGGGAACCGGGGAGCTGTTTTTT. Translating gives CASSYGLAGGTGELFF. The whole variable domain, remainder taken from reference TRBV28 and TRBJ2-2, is DVKVTQSSRYLVKRTGEKVFLECVQDMDHENMFWYRQDPGLGLRLIYFSYDVKMKEKGDIPEGYSVSREKKERFSLILESASTNQTSMYLCASSYGLAGGTGELFFGEGSRLTVL.